This TCR beta chain was observed in a study of identical twins. Whole-study results and caveats: Fewer insertions were carried by abundant cord blood beta clonotypes, but none was seen in memory repertoires.

About this clonotype: What it recognizes is unknown.

Using its own MiXCR run on the 5' RACE reads, TCRdb lists one record per CDR3 protein. This sample carries just over 500,000 distinct CDR3 sequences, approximately 22% of them seen once, and the ten largest clones take 0.91%. V lost 8 bases and J lost 4, with 9 bases in between. CDR1 MNHEY and CDR2 SVGEGT come from the germline V gene. This CDR3 region has 11 residues. The data also belong to a second study, concerning T cells expressing NK-cell markers. That report adds: Sorted T-cell subsets CD3+CD56+NKG2C+, CD3+CD56+NKG2C- and CD3+CD56-NKG2C+ were TCR beta-sequenced.

This clonotype originated in a woman in her late teens or twenties in good health. The sequencing input was CD4+ T cells sorted from blood. This chain uses TRBV6-2 or TRBV6-3 with TRBJ2-7; TRBD2 is a possible D gene (5 bases). Written as DNA, the CDR3 is TGTGCCAGCCAACGGGGTTACGAGCAGTACTTC. It translates to CASQRGYEQYF.